Below, 18 T cell receptor beta chains from the same sample are listed, as sequenced in a study of CD8 T cells in ankylosing spondylitis. TCRdb reanalysed the 5' RACE reads using MiXCR and keeps one entry per CDR3 protein. The top ten clones hold around 8.4% of a sample with more than 300,000 distinct CDR3 sequences, approximately 10% of them seen once. The specimen was blood, either unsorted or a sorted T cell fraction (not recorded which). The receptors originated from a female donor with ankylosing spondylitis or in good health (not recorded which).

As regards this clonotype: This could be a read error, since a much larger clone is one nucleotide away. J is TRBJ2-1 and V is TRBV4-3; 10 bases are shared with TRBD2. Germline CDR1 LGHNA, CDR2 YSLEER. The CDR3 is made up of 16 amino acids. J gave up 5 bases and V 4 bases, and 8 bases lay outside the gene matches. The DNA of the CDR3 is TGCGCCAGCAGCCTAGAGAGCGGGAGGGAACACAATGAGCAGTTCTTC. It codes for CASSLESGREHNEQFF.

This clonotype was seen more than once but under ten times. This sequence joins TRBV3-1 and TRBJ2-2, with D perhaps matching TRBD2 (6 bases). This CDR3 region has 16 residues. Trimming cost V 4 bases and J 0 bases, with 12 bases left between them. In germline, CDR1 is LGHDT, CDR2 YNNKEL (reference sequence). This CDR3 is CASSLSGLANTGELFF. CDR3 sequence (DNA): TGTGCCAGCAGCCTCTCGGGACTTGCGAACACCGGGGAGCTGTTTTTT.

The chain combines TRBV20-1 with TRBJ2-1; 12 nucleotides line up with TRBD2. Germline loops: CDR1 DFQATT, CDR2 SNEGSKA (reference sequence). The CDR3 length is 16 residues. CDR3 sequence (DNA): TGCTGTGACCTTTCTAGCGGGGGGGCGAGATACAATGAGCAGTTCTTC. As protein: CCDLSSGGARYNEQFF.

This clonotype was picked up a small number of times. V and J are TRBV7-2 and TRBJ2-7; 8 nucleotides match TRBD1. The CDR3 extends over 14 amino acids. The ends lost 3 bases at V and 1 base at J; junction bases unmatched: 2. Germline V gives CDR1 SGHTA, CDR2 FQGNSA. CDR3 sequence: CASSFDRGSYEQYF. CDR3 DNA sequence: TGTGCCAGCAGCTTCGACAGGGGTTCCTACGAGCAGTACTTC. Full variable domain (outside the CDR3, taken from reference TRBV7-2 and TRBJ2-7): GAGVSQSPSNKVTEKGKDVELRCDPISGHTALYWYRQSLGQGLEFLIYFQGNSAPDKSGLPSDRFSAERTGGSVSTLTIQRTQQEDSAVYLCASSFDRGSYEQYFGPGTRLTVT.

In this sample, this clonotype turned up many times. The genes are TRBV7-6 and TRBJ2-3; 11 positions match TRBD2. CDR3 length equals 15 residues. V dropped 4 bases and J dropped 4; count of bases not matched to a gene: 4. Germline V gene sequence: CDR1 SGHVS, CDR2 FNYEAQ. CDR3 DNA: TGTGCCAGCAGCTCCACTAGCGGGAGTGCAGATACGCAGTATTTT. Residues: CASSSTSGSADTQYF.

This clonotype was detected ten times or more. V gene TRBV20-1 combines with J gene TRBJ2-1; D is unresolved. The V gene lost 5 bases and the J gene lost 6 bases, with 8 bases spanning the gap. CDR3 length: 11 residues. Germline V gene data show CDR1 as DFQATT and CDR2 as SNEGSKA (reference sequence). The CDR3 sequence: CSAYMGNEQFF. CDR3 sequence (DNA): TGCAGTGCTTATATGGGCAATGAGCAGTTCTTC.

This clonotype was counted ten times or more. V gene TRBV5-6 combines with J gene TRBJ2-3; 8 nucleotides match TRBD2. The germline V gene encodes CDR1 SGHDT and CDR2 YYEEEE. The CDR3 extends over 15 amino acids. The J segment lost 3 bases and the V segment lost 5 bases, leaving 8 bases of the junction unmatched. CDR3 protein: CASSPGGLGTDTQYF. The CDR3 bases are TGTGCCAGCAGTCCGGGGGGGCTGGGGACAGATACGCAGTATTTT. The variable domain in full, with the rest retrieved from reference TRBV5-6 and TRBJ2-3, is DAGVTQSPTHLIKTRGQQVTLRCSPKSGHDTVSWYQQALGQGPQFIFQYYEEEERQRGNFPDRFSGHQFPNYSSELNVNALLLGDSALYLCASSPGGLGTDTQYFGPGTRLTVL.

As concerns this clonotype: One base away lies a much larger clone, so this may be a sequencing read error. The rearrangement uses TRBV4-2 and TRBJ2-7, with D maybe TRBD2 (6 bases). CDR1 is LGHNA and CDR2 is YNFKEQ in the germline V gene. The CDR3 consists of 15 residues. CDR3 region: CASSQERDESYEQSF. CDR3 in DNA: TGTGCCAGCAGCCAAGAGCGGGACGAGTCCTACGAGCAGTCCTTC.

This clonotype has a handful of counts. This chain connects TRBV20-1 to TRBJ1-2; D is unclear. The CDR3 sequence is 11 residues long. The V end was cut by 6 bases, the J end by 4 bases, with 9 bases between. CDR1 is DFQATT, CDR2 SNEGSKA, per germline (reference sequence). In nucleotides, the CDR3 is TGCAGTGCCGGGGATACCTATGGCTACACCTTC. Translating it yields CSAGDTYGYTF.

This clonotype has at least ten counts. This chain connects TRBV28 to TRBJ2-3; D may be TRBD2 (7 bases). There are 15 residues in the CDR3. Germline V CDR1 and CDR2: MDHEN, SYDVKM. The V gene lost 7 bases and the J gene lost 3 bases, with 17 bases spanning the gap. The CDR3 region is CASITPGGRTDTQYF. CDR3 nucleotide sequence: TGTGCCAGCATCACCCCCGGGGGGCGTACAGATACGCAGTATTTT.

The table lists this clonotype with many counts. V gene TRBV11-1 combines with J gene TRBJ2-5; D gene ambiguous. This CDR3 region has 13 residues. Trimming cost V 5 bases and J 0 bases, with 7 bases left between them. Germline-derived CDR1 and CDR2 are SGHAT and FQDESV (reference sequence). CDR3 in DNA: TGTGCCAGCAGCCGGTGGGACCAAGAGACCCAGTACTTC. This encodes CASSRWDQETQYF.

The table lists this clonotype with many counts. This chain uses TRBV20-1 with TRBJ2-7, with D unresolved. V lost 5 bases, J lost 5 bases, and 19 bases lay in between. Per germline, CDR1 DFQATT and CDR2 SNEGSKA (reference sequence). This CDR3 region has 14 residues. CDR3: CSALDGVARNEQYF. In DNA, the CDR3 is TGCAGTGCTTTAGACGGCGTGGCTAGAAACGAGCAGTACTTC.

Many counts were recorded for this clonotype. The CDR3 bases are TGTGCCAGCAGTCCAACTAGCGGGGGGGCATTAGAGACCCAGTACTTC. The encoded protein is CASSPTSGGALETQYF. The chain employs TRBV28 and TRBJ2-5; 13 positions match TRBD2. Germline V gives CDR1 MDHEN, CDR2 SYDVKM. V lost 5 bases to trimming and J lost 4 bases; unmatched junction nucleotides: 7. The CDR3 totals 16 residues.

Many counts were recorded for this clonotype. The rearrangement links TRBV7-9 to TRBJ1-1; D might be TRBD1 (5 bases). Per germline, CDR1 SEHNR and CDR2 FQNEAQ (reference sequence). The CDR3 is 16 residues long. The V end was cut by 5 bases, the J end by 2 bases, with 18 bases between. As DNA, the CDR3 is TGTGCCAGCAGCGAACCTCAGGCAGGACAAAACACTGAAGCTTTCTTT. This sequence encodes CASSEPQAGQNTEAFF. Based on the CDR3 plus reference TRBV7-9 and TRBJ1-1, the full variable domain is DTGVSQNPRHKITKRGQNVTFRCDPISEHNRLYWYRQTLGQGPEFLTYFQNEAQLEKSRLLSDRFSAERPKGSFSTLEIQRTEQGDSAMYLCASSEPQAGQNTEAFFGQGTRLTVV.

This clonotype was recorded at least ten times. The chain carries TRBV20-1 and TRBJ1-5; D is unresolved. The CDR3 covers 14 residues. Germline lookup yields CDR1 DFQATT and CDR2 SNEGSKA (reference sequence). V was cut by 3 bases and J by 4 bases, with 13 bases left in between. CDR3 in DNA: TGCAGTGCTAGTTCCTGGGCTCCGAATCAGCCCCAGCATTTT. Its translation: CSASSWAPNQPQHF.

This clonotype has more than one count but fewer than ten. The CDR3 loop is CASSLSAAQAQGIEQYF. CDR3 coding DNA: TGCGCCAGCAGCTTGTCAGCCGCGCAAGCCCAGGGAATCGAGCAGTACTTC. The V and J genes are TRBV5-1 and TRBJ2-7, with D maybe TRBD1 (5 bases). V was pared by 1 base and J by 6 bases, with 23 bases between. From germline, CDR1 is SGHRS and CDR2 YFSETQ. The CDR3 totals 17 residues.

This clonotype came up a few times. The chain uses TRBV5-1 and TRBJ2-7; the D is unclear. This CDR3 spans 13 amino acids. Trimming shortened V by 2 bases and J by 6 bases, and 12 bases separated the two germline ends. Germline values: CDR1 SGHRS, CDR2 YFSETQ. The CDR3 region is CASSFDNSIEQYF. The CDR3, as DNA: TGCGCCAGCAGCTTTGACAATTCGATCGAGCAGTACTTC.

Only a few counts were recorded for this clonotype. The J gene is TRBJ2-7, the V gene TRBV5-4; 9 bases align to TRBD2. Germline-derived CDR1 and CDR2 are SGHNT and YYREEE (reference sequence). CDR3 length equals 15 residues. V lost 4 bases to trimming and J lost 3 bases; unmatched junction nucleotides: 8. CDR3 DNA sequence: TGTGCCAGCAGCGCAGTTAGCGGGAGTCTCTACGAGCAGTACTTC. Its translation is CASSAVSGSLYEQYF.